This TCR beta chain is from a study of graft-versus-host responses after intestinal transplantation. Clones were sequenced by immunoSEQ multiplex PCR, and TCRdb holds only the in-frame ones, with some missing. The sample consists of 75,000 to 100,000 clones, 91% of them appearing once. In regard to this clone: Its target is unknown.

Germline trimming cut 0 bases from V and 5 bases from J; bases unmatched to any gene: 5. The CDR3 spans 15 residues. Per the germline V gene, CDR1 is LGHNA and CDR2 is YNFKEQ. The J gene is TRBJ2-5, the V gene TRBV4-2, with 8 nucleotides matching TRBD1. The clonotype was recovered from a human donor who was the organ donor for an intestinal transplant. This sample comprised unstimulated CD4+ T cells sorted from spleen or lymph node cells, obtained before transplant. The CDR3 nucleotides are TGTGCCAGCAGCCAAGACGGGCCAGGGGGCGAGACCCAGTACTTC. This encodes CASSQDGPGGETQYF.